The entry below gives a single T cell receptor beta chain sequence along with its context. The antigen remains unidentified. Because the CDR3 is missing its conserved closing phenylalanine or tryptophan, this is likely a read error. This entry comes from a study of tumor and adjacent non-tumor tissue in lung cancer. General observations from the study: TCR diversity was significantly greater in tumor than normal lung tissue.

TCRbeta libraries were built with three rounds of nested PCR, modified from ARM-PCR. TCRdb re-called the multiplex PCR reads with MiXCR, one entry per CDR3 protein. Of about 93,000 distinct CDR3 sequences listed, 67% are singletons. The CDR3 runs 14 residues. The V gene end was trimmed by 6 bases and the J gene end by 5 bases; junction bases not matched to a gene: 11. Germline loops: CDR1 DFQATT, CDR2 SNEGSKA (reference sequence). The template was RNA from unsorted bulk tissue. Newly diagnosed lung cancer patients had thoracic surgery in China, August–late 2014, without prior chemotherapy. Sequenced input: lung tumor tissue. The sequence came from a man between 60 and 75 years old with non-small cell lung cancer. V usage is TRBV20-1 and J usage is TRBJ2-5; 8 nucleotides line up with TRBD2. CDR3 sequence: CSAQTGTRGETQYS. As DNA, the CDR3 is TGCAGTGCGCAAACCGGGACTAGGGGTGAGACCCAGTACTCC.